The clone carrying this T cell receptor (beta chain) showed up just a few times. The antigen remains undetermined. The data stem from a study of T-cell reconstitution after alpha-beta-depleted transplantation in children. Overall study findings and caveats: Elevated TCRbeta diversity at day 60 was traced, in some patients, to surviving recipient T cells and thymic progenitors. Diversity and T-cell counts at one year after transplant derived mostly from new T cells. Alpha-beta T cells present about two months after transplant were reported to originate from several hundred expanded graft clones.

Molecular barcoding with unique molecular identifiers was used for the TCRbeta library. One entry per CDR3 protein, called by TCRdb with MiXCR from the PCR reads. Of a few hundred thousand distinct CDR3 sequences in the sample, roughly 13% were seen once. This clonotype was obtained from a male patient younger than 18 who had a stem cell transplant for acute myeloid leukemia, so the T cells may come from the graft donor. The sample consisted of PBMCs, mostly from graft donor cells, taken 360 days after TCRalphabeta/CD19-depleted stem cell transplant.

CDR3 coding DNA: TGTGCCATCAGTGAGTTCAGGACTCCGAACACCGGGGAGCTGTTTTTT. It translates to CAISEFRTPNTGELFF. The chain employs TRBV10-3 and TRBJ2-2; a weak D match, TRBD2 (5 bases). Germline assignment: CDR1 ENHRY and CDR2 SYGVKD. This CDR3 has 16 residues. V was shortened by 1 base and J by 0 bases, with 9 bases between the two germline ends.